These 21 T cell receptor beta chains share one sample of origin, sequenced in a study of PD-1 blockade in mismatch repair-deficient tumors. Some clones are missing from TCRdb's copy, which holds only in-frame ones; the method was immunoSEQ multiplex PCR. The table records 100,000 to 150,000 clones, more than 85% of them present only once. Sequenced here: peripheral blood, sampled 44 weeks after starting pembrolizumab. These receptors all stem from an adult with mismatch repair-deficient cancer.

This clone was seen only once. Here the CDR3 DNA reads TGTGCCAGCAGCTTAGTCCATTCGGGTGCACTCTCCTACAATGAGCAGTTCTTC. Protein sequence: CASSLVHSGALSYNEQFF. The chain employs TRBV11-2 and TRBJ2-1; D remains unclear. Per germline, CDR1 SGHAT and CDR2 FQNNGV. The CDR3 runs to 18 residues. V was pared by 1 base and J by 0 bases, with 16 bases between.

The V call is TRBV20-1, the J call TRBJ2-7; the D is unclear. Germline lookup yields CDR1 DFQATT and CDR2 SNEGSKA (reference sequence). V dropped 5 bases and J dropped 2 bases, with 7 bases sitting between them. CDR3 length: 11 residues. CDR3 sequence: CSADGTYEQYF. DNA for the CDR3: TGCAGTGCTGATGGGACCTACGAGCAGTACTTC.

This chain uses TRBV21-1 with TRBJ1-2; TRBD1 is taken as the D call from the table, unchecked against the DNA. TRBV21-1 is deemed a pseudogene. The CDR3 is 16 amino acids. DNA for the CDR3: TGTGCCAGCAGTGCACCTGGACAGCGGATAAGCTATGGCTACACCTTC. Translated: CASSAPGQRISYGYTF.

The V and J genes are TRBV29-1 and TRBJ2-7, with unresolved D. Germline CDR1 is SQVTM and CDR2 is ANQGSEA. The CDR3 contains 12 residues. The V end lost 6 bases, the J end lost 5 bases, and 14 bases lay between the germline ends. The CDR3 DNA reads TGCAGCGTACGCCCCGCTCTCCACGAGCAGTACTTC. Its translation: CSVRPALHEQYF.

The V gene is TRBV6-4, the J gene TRBJ1-5; D remains ambiguous. Trimming took 3 bases from V and 2 from J, leaving 17 bases between them. Per the germline V gene, CDR1 is MRHNA and CDR2 is SNTAGT. The CDR3 loop spans 17 amino acids. CDR3 region: CASSEDPAPVGNQPQHF. DNA for the CDR3: TGTGCCAGCAGTGAGGACCCAGCTCCCGTTGGCAATCAGCCCCAGCATTTT.

The chain joins TRBV19 to TRBJ2-2; a weak D match, TRBD1 (6 bases). CDR1 is LNHDA, CDR2 SQIVND, per germline (reference sequence). V lost 4 bases and J lost 6, with 15 bases in between. The length of the CDR3 is 15 residues. The CDR3: CASSKRDNVPGELFF. CDR3 DNA sequence: TGTGCCAGTAGTAAAAGGGACAATGTCCCCGGGGAGCTGTTTTTT.

The rearrangement uses TRBV7-2 and TRBJ1-2, with TRBD1 matching over 12 bases. The CDR3 extends over 16 amino acids. The germline CDR1 and CDR2 sequences are SGHTA and FQGNSA. J lost 5 bases, V lost 4 bases, and 8 bases had no gene match. CDR3 protein: CASSSPGQGARYGYTF. CDR3 bases: TGTGCCAGCAGCTCGCCGGGACAGGGGGCGCGGTATGGCTACACCTTC.

DNA of the CDR3: TGTGCCAGTAGCGAACTAGCGGGATTAAGTTACGAGCAGTACTTC. This translates into CASSELAGLSYEQYF. The J gene is TRBJ2-7, the V gene TRBV19; 10 positions match TRBD2. J gave up 4 bases and V 6 bases, and 9 bases lay outside the gene matches. This CDR3 has 15 amino acids. Germline V gives CDR1 LNHDA, CDR2 SQIVND (reference sequence).

This chain uses TRBV6-5 with TRBJ2-1; no reliable D call. This CDR3 contains 13 residues. The V and J ends lost 6 bases and 4 bases respectively, with 10 bases between them. From germline, CDR1 is MNHEY and CDR2 SVGAGI. CDR3 sequence: CASSPSEYNEQFF. CDR3 in DNA: TGTGCCAGCAGCCCCAGCGAGTACAATGAGCAGTTCTTC.

The chain links TRBV19 to TRBJ2-1; unclear D gene. V dropped 7 bases and J dropped 4 bases, with 5 bases sitting between them. Germline V CDR1 and CDR2: LNHDA, SQIVND (reference sequence). This CDR3 has 11 amino acids. The CDR3 DNA reads TGTGCCAGTACCGGATACAATGAGCAGTTCTTC. Protein sequence: CASTGYNEQFF.

CDR3 amino acids: CASSLSGGREAFF. As DNA, the CDR3 is TGTGCCAGCAGTTTATCCGGGGGTCGGGAAGCTTTCTTT. This chain links TRBV27 with TRBJ1-1, with D possibly being TRBD1 (5 bases). This CDR3 has 13 residues. Per germline, CDR1 MNHEY and CDR2 SMNVEV (reference sequence). The ends were cut back, 0 bases at V and 8 bases at J, with 10 bases in the middle.

The V call is TRBV11-3, the J call TRBJ2-5, with TRBD1 identical over 11 bases. With V trimmed by 5 bases and J by 5 bases, 13 bases remained unmatched. This CDR3 has 17 amino acids. The germline gives CDR1 SGHNT, CDR2 YENEEA. This CDR3 reads CASSPSEDRGRFETQYF. CDR3 DNA sequence: TGTGCCAGCAGCCCAAGTGAGGACAGGGGGCGGTTTGAGACCCAGTACTTC.

The chain employs TRBV5-1 and TRBJ2-2; D gene uncertain. In germline, CDR1 is SGHRS, CDR2 YFSETQ. This CDR3 contains 12 residues. Trimming pared 6 bases from V and 5 bases from J, leaving 8 bases between. In DNA, the CDR3 is TGCGCCAGCACCGGTTCTACCGGGGAGCTGTTTTTT. Protein product: CASTGSTGELFF.

This rearrangement joins TRBV15 to TRBJ2-1; 7 bases match TRBD2. Germline CDR1 reads LNHNV; CDR2 reads YYDKDF (reference sequence). CDR3 length equals 16 residues. V lost 6 bases and J lost 4; bases outside the gene matches: 12. CDR3 DNA sequence: TGTGCCACCAGTCCGGGGGATTGGGGGGGATACAATGAGCAGTTCTTC. It yields the protein CATSPGDWGGYNEQFF.

This clone appeared a single time. The chain combines TRBV6-5 with TRBJ2-7, with D possibly TRBD1 on 6 matching bases. From germline, CDR1 is MNHEY and CDR2 SVGAGI. Trimming removed 5 bases from V and 7 bases from J, with 15 bases in between. The length of the CDR3 is 13 residues. CDR3 loop: CASSPSRQGEQYF. The CDR3 DNA reads as TGTGCCAGCAGTCCATCGCGCCAGGGGGAGCAGTACTTC.

Note on this clone: The germline gene is not matched at one end of the junction; a read error may be the cause. The V and J genes are TRBV9 and TRBJ2-2, with 9 bases lining up with TRBD2. The germline V gene has CDR1 SGDLS and CDR2 YYNGEE. CDR3 length: 15 residues. CDR3 nucleotide sequence: TGTGCCAGCGACGCGGGGGGGGCGAAGACCGGGGAGCTGTTTTTT. It encodes CASDAGGAKTGELFF.

The gene calls are TRBV7-6 and TRBJ2-1; 7 nucleotides agree with TRBD2. Germline V gene data show CDR1 as SGHVS and CDR2 as FNYEAQ. Losses at the gene ends were 1 base for V and 6 bases for J; bases not matched to a gene: 9. The CDR3 contains 16 residues. CDR3 nucleotide sequence: TGTGCCAGCAGCTTAGATGGGAGCGGGAAGGGCAATGAGCAGTTCTTC. Translating gives CASSLDGSGKGNEQFF.

This CDR3 is CASSAHRGLIDNEQFF. CDR3 in DNA: TGTGCCAGCAGCGCTCACAGGGGCCTTATAGACAATGAGCAGTTCTTC. The chain has TRBV7-6 and TRBJ2-1; 7 bases are shared with TRBD1. The CDR3 covers 16 residues. Looked up from germline, CDR1 is SGHVS and CDR2 is FNYEAQ. J lost 5 bases, V lost 5 bases, and 12 bases had no gene match.

The J gene is TRBJ1-1, the V gene TRBV5-6; no firm D call. Trimming pared 4 bases from V and 2 bases from J, leaving 12 bases between. CDR3 length equals 14 residues. From germline, CDR1 is SGHDT and CDR2 YYEEEE. The CDR3 coding sequence is TGTGCCAGCAGCCTGAGCGGGTTTAACACTGAAGCTTTCTTT. Translating gives CASSLSGFNTEAFF.

CDR3 sequence reads: CASSQEWPANYGYTF. CDR3 in DNA: TGCGCCAGCAGCCAAGAATGGCCAGCTAACTATGGCTACACCTTC. The J gene is TRBJ1-2, the V gene TRBV4-1; D gene ambiguous. The CDR3 covers 15 residues. V was pared by 0 bases and J by 0 bases, with 8 bases between. CDR1 and CDR2 from the germline V gene are MGHRA and YSYEKL.

The chain couples TRBV11-2 to TRBJ2-4; D perhaps matches TRBD1 (5 bases). V was clipped by 1 base and J by 4 bases, with 8 bases between them. The length of the CDR3 is 14 residues. Germline CDR1 is SGHAT and CDR2 is FQNNGV. Here the CDR3 DNA reads TGTGCCAGCAGCTTAGCGACAGTAAAAAACATTCAGTACTTC. As protein: CASSLATVKNIQYF.